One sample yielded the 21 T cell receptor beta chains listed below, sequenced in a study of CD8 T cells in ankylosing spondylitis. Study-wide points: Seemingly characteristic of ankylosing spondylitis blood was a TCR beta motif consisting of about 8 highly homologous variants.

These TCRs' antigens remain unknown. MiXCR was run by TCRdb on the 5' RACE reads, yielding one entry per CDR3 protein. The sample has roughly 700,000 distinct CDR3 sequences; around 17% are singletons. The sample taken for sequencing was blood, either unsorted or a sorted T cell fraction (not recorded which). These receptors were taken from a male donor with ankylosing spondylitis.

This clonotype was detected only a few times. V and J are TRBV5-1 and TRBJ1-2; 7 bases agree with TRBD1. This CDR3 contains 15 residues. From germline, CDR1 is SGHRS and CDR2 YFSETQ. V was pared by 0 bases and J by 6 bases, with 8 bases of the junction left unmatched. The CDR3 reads CASSLGQGQFDGYTF. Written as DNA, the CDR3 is TGCGCCAGCAGCTTGGGGCAGGGACAGTTTGATGGCTACACCTTC.

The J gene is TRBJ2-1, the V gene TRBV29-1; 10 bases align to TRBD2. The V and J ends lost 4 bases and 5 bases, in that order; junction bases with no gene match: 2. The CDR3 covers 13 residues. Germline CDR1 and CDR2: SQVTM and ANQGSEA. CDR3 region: CSVGGLADNEQFF. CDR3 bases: TGCAGCGTTGGTGGACTAGCGGACAATGAGCAGTTCTTC.

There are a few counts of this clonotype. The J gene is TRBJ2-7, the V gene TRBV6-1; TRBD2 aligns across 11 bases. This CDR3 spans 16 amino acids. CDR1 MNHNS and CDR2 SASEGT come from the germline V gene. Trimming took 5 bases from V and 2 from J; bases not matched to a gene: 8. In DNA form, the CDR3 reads TGTGCCAGCAGTCTCACGACTAGCGGGATCACCTACGAGCAGTACTTC. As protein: CASSLTTSGITYEQYF.

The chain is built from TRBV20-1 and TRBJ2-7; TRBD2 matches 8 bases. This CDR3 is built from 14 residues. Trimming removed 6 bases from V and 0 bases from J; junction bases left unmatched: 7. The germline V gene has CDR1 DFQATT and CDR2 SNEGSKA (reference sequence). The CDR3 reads CSAAKAGDSYEQYF. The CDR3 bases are TGCAGTGCCGCGAAAGCGGGAGACTCCTACGAGCAGTACTTC.

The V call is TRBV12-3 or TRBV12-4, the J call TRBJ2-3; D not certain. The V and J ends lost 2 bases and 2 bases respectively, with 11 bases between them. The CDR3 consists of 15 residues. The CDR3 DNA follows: TGTGCCAGCAGTTTAACCCAGGAGATCACAGATACGCAGTATTTT. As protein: CASSLTQEITDTQYF.

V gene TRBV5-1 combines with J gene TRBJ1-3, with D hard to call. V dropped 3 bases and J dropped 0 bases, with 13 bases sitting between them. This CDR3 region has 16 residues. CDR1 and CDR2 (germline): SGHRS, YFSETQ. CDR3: CASSSGGPFSGNTIYF. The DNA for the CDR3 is TGCGCCAGCAGCTCCGGTGGGCCGTTCTCTGGAAACACCATATATTTT.

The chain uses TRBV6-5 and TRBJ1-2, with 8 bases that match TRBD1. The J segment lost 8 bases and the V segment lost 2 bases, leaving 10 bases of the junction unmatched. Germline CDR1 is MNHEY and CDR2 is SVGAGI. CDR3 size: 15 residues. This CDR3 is CASSYLPAGGSGYTF. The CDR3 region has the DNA TGTGCCAGCAGTTACCTCCCGGCAGGGGGCAGCGGCTACACCTTC.

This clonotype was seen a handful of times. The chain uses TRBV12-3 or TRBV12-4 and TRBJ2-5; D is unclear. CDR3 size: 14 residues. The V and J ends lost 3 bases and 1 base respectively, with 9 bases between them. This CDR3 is CASSFATSQETQYF. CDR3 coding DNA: TGTGCCAGCAGTTTCGCGACATCCCAAGAGACCCAGTACTTC.

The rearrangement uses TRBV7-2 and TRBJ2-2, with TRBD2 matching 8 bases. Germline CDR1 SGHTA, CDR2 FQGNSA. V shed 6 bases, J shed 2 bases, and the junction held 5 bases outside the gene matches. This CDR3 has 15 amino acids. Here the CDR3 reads CASRSSGSNTGELFF. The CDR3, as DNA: TGTGCCAGCAGATCGAGCGGGAGTAACACCGGGGAGCTGTTTTTT.

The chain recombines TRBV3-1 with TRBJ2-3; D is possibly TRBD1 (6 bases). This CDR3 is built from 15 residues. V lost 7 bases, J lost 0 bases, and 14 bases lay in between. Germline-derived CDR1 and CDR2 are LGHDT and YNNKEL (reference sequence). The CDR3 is CASTLQGASTDTQYF. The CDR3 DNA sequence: TGTGCCAGCACCCTACAGGGAGCAAGCACAGATACGCAGTATTTT.

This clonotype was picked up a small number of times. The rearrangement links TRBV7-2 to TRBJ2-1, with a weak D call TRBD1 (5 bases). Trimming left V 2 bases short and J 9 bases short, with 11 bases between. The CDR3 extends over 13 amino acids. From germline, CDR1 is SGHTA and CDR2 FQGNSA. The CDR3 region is CASSLQGGGEQFF. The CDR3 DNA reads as TGTGCCAGCAGCTTACAGGGTGGTGGTGAGCAGTTCTTC.

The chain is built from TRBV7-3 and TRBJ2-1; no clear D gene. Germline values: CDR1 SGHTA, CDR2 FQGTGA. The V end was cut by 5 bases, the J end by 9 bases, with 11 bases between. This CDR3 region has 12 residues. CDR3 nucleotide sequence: TGTGCCAGCAGCCCCCCGGCTGGTGAGCAGTTCTTC. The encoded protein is CASSPPAGEQFF.

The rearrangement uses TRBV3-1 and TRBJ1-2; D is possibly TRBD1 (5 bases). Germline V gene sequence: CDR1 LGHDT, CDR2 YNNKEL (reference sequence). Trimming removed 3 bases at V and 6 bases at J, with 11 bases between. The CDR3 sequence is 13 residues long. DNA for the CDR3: TGTGCCAGCAGCCATCTCAGGGAAGATGGCTACACCTTC. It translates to CASSHLREDGYTF.

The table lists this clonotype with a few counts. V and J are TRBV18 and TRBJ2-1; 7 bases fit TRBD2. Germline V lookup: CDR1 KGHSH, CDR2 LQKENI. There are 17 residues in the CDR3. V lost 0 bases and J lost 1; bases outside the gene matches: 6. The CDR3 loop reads CASSPPSGLPSYNEQFF. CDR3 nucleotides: TGTGCCAGCTCACCACCCTCGGGACTACCTTCCTACAATGAGCAGTTCTTC.

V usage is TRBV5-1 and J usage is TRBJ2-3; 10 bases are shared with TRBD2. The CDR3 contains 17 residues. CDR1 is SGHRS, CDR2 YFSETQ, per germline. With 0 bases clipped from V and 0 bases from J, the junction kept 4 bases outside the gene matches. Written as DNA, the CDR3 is TGCGCCAGCAGCTTGGAGTCAGCGGGGGGGAGCACAGATACGCAGTATTTT. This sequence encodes CASSLESAGGSTDTQYF.

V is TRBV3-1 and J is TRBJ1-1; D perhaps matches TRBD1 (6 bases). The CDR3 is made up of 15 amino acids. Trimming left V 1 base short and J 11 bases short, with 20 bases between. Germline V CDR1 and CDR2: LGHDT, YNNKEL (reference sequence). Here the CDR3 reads CASSQGGGTSREAFF. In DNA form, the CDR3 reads TGTGCCAGCAGCCAAGGGGGCGGGACAAGCCGGGAGGCTTTCTTT. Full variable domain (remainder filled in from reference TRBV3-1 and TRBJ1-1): DTAVSQTPKYLVTQMGNDKSIKCEQNLGHDTMYWYKQDSKKFLKIMFSYNNKELIINETVPNRFSPKSPDKAHLNLHINSLELGDSAVYFCASSQGGGTSREAFFGQGTRLTVV.

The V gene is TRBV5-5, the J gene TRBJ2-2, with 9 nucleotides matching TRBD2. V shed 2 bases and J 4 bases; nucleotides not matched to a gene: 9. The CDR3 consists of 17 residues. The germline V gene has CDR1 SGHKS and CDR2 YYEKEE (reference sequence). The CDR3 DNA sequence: TGTGCCAGCAGCTTCCTAATACTAGCGGGTGGCACCGGGGAGCTGTTTTTT. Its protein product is CASSFLILAGGTGELFF.

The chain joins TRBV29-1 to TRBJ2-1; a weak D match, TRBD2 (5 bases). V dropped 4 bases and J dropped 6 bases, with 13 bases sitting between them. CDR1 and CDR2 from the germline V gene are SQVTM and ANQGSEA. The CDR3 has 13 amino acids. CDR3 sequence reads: CSVAGSSPNEQFF. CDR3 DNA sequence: TGCAGCGTTGCGGGATCCAGCCCCAATGAGCAGTTCTTC.

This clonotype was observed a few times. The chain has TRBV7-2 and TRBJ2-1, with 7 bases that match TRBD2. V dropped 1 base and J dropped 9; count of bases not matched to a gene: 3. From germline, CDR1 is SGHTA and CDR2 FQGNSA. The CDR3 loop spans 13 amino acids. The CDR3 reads CASSLGGGGEQFF. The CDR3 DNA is TGTGCCAGCAGCTTAGGCGGGGGTGGTGAGCAGTTCTTC.

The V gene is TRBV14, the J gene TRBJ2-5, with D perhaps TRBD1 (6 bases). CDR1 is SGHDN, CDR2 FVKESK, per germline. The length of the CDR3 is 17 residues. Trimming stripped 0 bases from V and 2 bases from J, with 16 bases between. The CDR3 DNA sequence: TGTGCCAGCAGCCAAGACGGTTCCGGGACAAGACAAGAGACCCAGTACTTC. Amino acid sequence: CASSQDGSGTRQETQYF.

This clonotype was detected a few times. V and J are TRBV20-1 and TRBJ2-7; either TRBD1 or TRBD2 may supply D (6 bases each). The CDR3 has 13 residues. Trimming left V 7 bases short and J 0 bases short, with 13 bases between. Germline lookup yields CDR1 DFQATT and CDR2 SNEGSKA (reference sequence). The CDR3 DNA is TGCAGTGGCGGAGGGGGAAGCTCCTACGAGCAGTACTTC. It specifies CSGGGGSSYEQYF.